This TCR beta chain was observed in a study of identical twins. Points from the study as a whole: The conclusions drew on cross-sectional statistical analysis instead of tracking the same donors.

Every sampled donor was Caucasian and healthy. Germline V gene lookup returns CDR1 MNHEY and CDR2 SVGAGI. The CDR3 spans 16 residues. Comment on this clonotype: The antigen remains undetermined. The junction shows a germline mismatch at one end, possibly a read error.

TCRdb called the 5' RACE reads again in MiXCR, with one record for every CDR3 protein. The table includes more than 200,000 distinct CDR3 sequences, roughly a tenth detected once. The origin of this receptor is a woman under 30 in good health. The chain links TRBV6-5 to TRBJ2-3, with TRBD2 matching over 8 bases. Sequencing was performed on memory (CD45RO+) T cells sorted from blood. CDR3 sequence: CASSDSRGGGGDTQYF. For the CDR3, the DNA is TGTGCCAGCAGTGACTCACGGGGGGGAGGAGGAGATACGCAGTATTTT.